Each of the 24 T cell receptor beta chains below was sequenced from the same sample in a study of blood T cell repertoires in COVID-19. The data were produced by immunoSEQ multiplex PCR, yet TCRdb's version contains in-frame clones alone and is incomplete. The sample holds around 120,000 clones, 78% seen once. The specimen sequenced was peripheral blood. The receptors come from a man in his sixties or seventies with acute or convalescent COVID-19.

This chain uses TRBV7-3 with TRBJ1-3; weak D call: TRBD1 (6 bases). The CDR3 extends over 17 amino acids. The germline V gene encodes CDR1 SGHTA and CDR2 FQGTGA. Trimming removed 5 bases from V and 2 bases from J, with 19 bases in between. In DNA, the CDR3 is TGTGCCAGCAGCGTCCTACAGGGTAGCGCTACTGGAAACACCATATATTTT. It specifies CASSVLQGSATGNTIYF.

V usage is TRBV12-3 or TRBV12-4 and J usage is TRBJ1-5; D remains unclear. Trimming cost V 5 bases and J 7 bases, with 9 bases left between them. There are 12 residues in the CDR3. CDR3 sequence reads: CASSPRQQPQHF. The CDR3, as DNA: TGTGCCAGCAGTCCCCGACAACAGCCCCAGCATTTT.

This clone was picked up one time. The gene calls are TRBV7-6 and TRBJ2-7; 9 bases agree with TRBD1. CDR3 size: 16 residues. Trimming at V came to 5 bases and at J to 5 bases, leaving 13 bases not matched to a gene. The V gene's germline CDR1 is SGHVS and CDR2 FNYEAQ. The CDR3 spells CASSLNPGTGNNEQYF. CDR3 nucleotides: TGTGCCAGCAGCCTAAACCCCGGGACAGGGAATAACGAGCAGTACTTC.

This chain joins TRBV4-3 and TRBJ1-6, with D hard to call. V was shortened by 0 bases and J by 7 bases, with 10 bases between the two germline ends. Germline assignment: CDR1 LGHNA and CDR2 YSLEER. This CDR3 contains 15 residues. The CDR3 bases are TGCGCCAGCAGCCAAGATAGTCCTTGGAATTCACCCCTCCACTTT. Translation: CASSQDSPWNSPLHF.

This clone was seen a handful of times. The rearrangement links TRBV7-2 to TRBJ1-5; 7 bases match TRBD1. Germline V gene data show CDR1 as SGHTA and CDR2 as FQGNSA. The CDR3 consists of 16 residues. J was trimmed by 0 bases and V by 4 bases; bases with no gene match: 6. CDR3 coding DNA: TGTGCCAGCAGCTCGACAGGGTCTTATAGCAATCAGCCCCAGCATTTT. Translation: CASSSTGSYSNQPQHF.

CDR3 sequence reads: CASSLGTESGYTF. CDR3 sequence (DNA): TGCGCCAGCAGCCTGGGGACTGAAAGTGGCTACACCTTC. The J gene is TRBJ1-2, the V gene TRBV5-1, with a weak D call TRBD1 (5 bases). Trimming took 4 bases from V and 7 from J, leaving 14 bases between them. CDR3 length: 13 amino acids. Germline CDR1 reads SGHRS; CDR2 reads YFSETQ. Filled out from reference TRBV5-1 and TRBJ1-2, the complete variable domain reads KAGVTQTPRYLIKTRGQQVTLSCSPISGHRSVSWYQQTPGQGLQFLFEYFSETQRNKGNFPGRFSGRQFSNSRSEMNVSTLELGDSALYLCASSLGTESGYTFGSGTRLTVV.

This clone was recorded a few times. This chain uses TRBV9 with TRBJ1-2; a weak D match, TRBD1 (5 bases). The CDR3 totals 14 residues. Germline V gives CDR1 SGDLS, CDR2 YYNGEE. V was trimmed by 4 bases and J by 8 bases, leaving 18 bases between them. The CDR3 nucleotides read TGTGCCAGCAGCCTAAGCGGGGGGAGGGAGGGCTACACCTTC. This encodes CASSLSGGREGYTF.

The chain recombines TRBV24-1 with TRBJ2-3; weak D call: TRBD1 (6 bases). There are 15 residues in the CDR3. Germline-derived CDR1 and CDR2 are KGHDR and SFDVKD. Between the trimmed V and J ends, which lost 3 bases and 1 base, there was a span of 10 bases. DNA for the CDR3: TGTGCCACCAGTGATACAGGGCCGGGCACAGATACGCAGTATTTT. Translation: CATSDTGPGTDTQYF.

As DNA, the CDR3 is TGTGCCAGCAGCCGAAAAATTTCCGACAGGGATTCACCCCTCCACTTT. Translated: CASSRKISDRDSPLHF. The V and J genes are TRBV7-3 and TRBJ1-6; 7 bases are a match to TRBD1. V shed 5 bases and J 8 bases; nucleotides not matched to a gene: 12. Germline loops: CDR1 SGHTA, CDR2 FQGTGA. The CDR3 extends over 16 amino acids.

The chain carries TRBV6-2 or TRBV6-3 and TRBJ1-2; D ambiguous. Trimming cost V 2 bases and J 5 bases, with 21 bases left between them. The CDR3 length is 17 residues. Germline V lookup: CDR1 MNHEY, CDR2 SVGEGT. CDR3 in DNA: TGTGCCAGCAGTTACGGCTGGACGTCCCAAAGCGGGTATGGCTACACCTTC. This gives the protein CASSYGWTSQSGYGYTF.

This clone was detected once. CDR3: CASSITGQGRSQPQHF. The DNA for the CDR3 is TGTGCCAGCAGCATAACAGGACAGGGGCGGAGTCAGCCCCAGCATTTT. The chain is built from TRBV5-6 and TRBJ1-5; 9 bases agree with TRBD1. Germline trimming cut 4 bases from V and 6 bases from J; bases unmatched to any gene: 11. The CDR3 is made up of 16 amino acids. From germline, CDR1 is SGHDT and CDR2 YYEEEE.

The chain employs TRBV7-8 and TRBJ2-1; D call uncertain. CDR1 SGHVS and CDR2 FQNEAQ come from the germline V gene. V shed 5 bases and J shed 3 bases, with 11 bases lying between them. The CDR3 is 14 amino acids. This CDR3 reads CASSPLLSYNEQFF. The DNA of the CDR3 is TGTGCCAGCAGCCCCCTCCTGAGCTACAATGAGCAGTTCTTC.

The V call is TRBV7-3, the J call TRBJ2-7; D gene ambiguous. This CDR3 has 12 residues. Trimming stripped 5 bases from V and 12 bases from J, with 17 bases between. Germline V gene data show CDR1 as SGHTA and CDR2 as FQGTGA. DNA for the CDR3: TGTGCCAGCAGCGTCCAAGACACGGTTATGTACTTC. Translated: CASSVQDTVMYF.

The V call is TRBV5-6, the J call TRBJ1-1; TRBD1 might be the D (6 bases). CDR1 is SGHDT, CDR2 YYEEEE, per germline. V was cut by 5 bases and J by 1 base, with 9 bases left in between. This CDR3 comprises 13 residues. DNA for the CDR3: TGTGCCAGCAGAAAGGACAGGAACACTGAAGCTTTCTTT. It yields the protein CASRKDRNTEAFF.

This chain connects TRBV5-4 to TRBJ1-4, with D perhaps matching TRBD1 (6 bases). This CDR3 comprises 14 residues. The V gene lost 5 bases and the J gene lost 6 bases, with 14 bases spanning the gap. The germline gives CDR1 SGHNT, CDR2 YYREEE (reference sequence). CDR3 protein: CASRPQGEDEKLFF. In DNA, the CDR3 is TGTGCCAGCAGACCACAGGGAGAGGATGAAAAACTGTTTTTT.

The chain couples TRBV28 to TRBJ2-7; 13 nucleotides agree with TRBD2. V was pared by 5 bases and J by 5 bases, with 12 bases of the junction left unmatched. The germline gives CDR1 MDHEN, CDR2 SYDVKM. The CDR3 contains 17 residues. The DNA of the CDR3 is TGTGCCAGCAGTCCCATCGCCGGGACTAGCGGGACAGACGAGCAGTACTTC. Protein: CASSPIAGTSGTDEQYF.

The chain links TRBV7-9 to TRBJ2-2; D is ambiguous. Trimming shortened V by 3 bases and J by 4 bases, and 6 bases separated the two germline ends. Germline V gives CDR1 SEHNR, CDR2 FQNEAQ (reference sequence). The CDR3 loop spans 13 amino acids. The CDR3 is CASSLPGTGELFF. The DNA for the CDR3 is TGTGCCAGCAGCTTGCCGGGCACCGGGGAGCTGTTTTTT.

This chain connects TRBV18 to TRBJ2-7; 9 bases agree with TRBD1. The CDR3 runs to 14 residues. Germline CDR1 is KGHSH and CDR2 is LQKENI. The junction had 4 bases not matched to a gene; V was cut back by 2 bases and J by 5 bases. CDR3 nucleotides: TGTGCCAGCTCACCAAACAGGGGGCAGGACGAGCAGTACTTC. It encodes CASSPNRGQDEQYF. Full variable domain (remainder filled in from reference TRBV18 and TRBJ2-7): NAGVMQNPRHLVRRRGQEARLRCSPMKGHSHVYWYRQLPEEGLKFMVYLQKENIIDESGMPKERFSAEFPKEGPSILRIQQVVRGDSAAYFCASSPNRGQDEQYFGPGTRLTVT.

The gene calls are TRBV5-8 and TRBJ1-2; 9 bases line up with TRBD1. From germline, CDR1 is SGHTS and CDR2 YDEGEE. The ends lost 2 bases at V and 7 bases at J; junction bases unmatched: 3. The CDR3 spans 13 residues. The CDR3 reads CASSFDRGVGYTF. CDR3 coding DNA: TGTGCCAGCAGCTTCGACAGGGGGGTTGGCTACACCTTC.

This clone was observed a single time. The chain employs TRBV7-2 and TRBJ2-5, with D perhaps matching TRBD2 (5 bases). The germline V gene encodes CDR1 SGHTA and CDR2 FQGNSA. The CDR3 is 14 residues long. Deletions cut 2 bases from V and 5 bases from J, with 12 bases between. The CDR3: CASSLFSGGETQYF. In DNA, the CDR3 is TGTGCCAGCAGCTTATTTTCGGGCGGGGAGACCCAGTACTTC.

V and J are TRBV11-3 and TRBJ2-3; weak D call: TRBD1 (5 bases). The CDR3 is 16 residues long. Trimming took off 5 bases at V and 4 bases at J, with 19 bases between the two ends. In germline, CDR1 is SGHNT, CDR2 YENEEA. The chain's CDR3 is CASSIRQLEGADTQYF. The CDR3 nucleotides are TGTGCCAGCAGCATCCGTCAACTCGAAGGGGCAGATACGCAGTATTTT.

This clone was picked up a small number of times. The genes are TRBV7-2 and TRBJ1-5, with 8 bases fitting TRBD1. The V gene end was trimmed by 1 base and the J gene end by 1 base; junction bases not matched to a gene: 6. There are 17 residues in the CDR3. From germline, CDR1 is SGHTA and CDR2 FQGNSA. The CDR3 DNA is TGTGCCAGCAGCTTAGTTGTGACAGGGGCAAGCAATCAGCCCCAGCATTTT. This codes for CASSLVVTGASNQPQHF.

This clone occurred a few times. The chain carries TRBV4-2 and TRBJ2-7; 8 bases match TRBD1. CDR1 and CDR2 (germline): LGHNA, YNFKEQ. CDR3 length: 15 residues. J gave up 1 base and V 0 bases, and 2 bases lay outside the gene matches. The CDR3 sequence: CASSQEQGESYEQYF. Here the CDR3 DNA reads TGTGCCAGCAGCCAAGAACAGGGGGAATCCTACGAGCAGTACTTC.

The chain is built from TRBV24-1 and TRBJ2-5, with TRBD1 matching over 12 bases. V shed 9 bases and J 5 bases; nucleotides not matched to a gene: 9. The CDR3 loop spans 15 amino acids. CDR1 is KGHDR and CDR2 is SFDVKD in the germline V gene. The CDR3 region is CATASGTGGWETQYF. The CDR3 coding sequence is TGTGCCACCGCATCGGGGACAGGGGGCTGGGAGACCCAGTACTTC.